The present T cell receptor (beta chain) was sequenced within a study of ipilimumab plus nivolumab after autologous stem cell transplantation. Across the whole study: Median doses per patient: roughly five ipilimumab, 7 or 8 nivolumab. The DLBCL group included primary refractory and relapsed cases. Study-level results: The authors say TCR, Treg and microbiome findings warrant further study.

Checkpoint therapy with ipilimumab 1 mg/kg began 14 to 28 days after transplant. As for this clone: Antigen unknown.

The table came from immunoSEQ multiplex PCR; TCRdb's copy has only in-frame clones and leaves some out. The sample lists roughly 16,000 clones; more than 80% were seen once. The length of the CDR3 is 13 residues. V lost 0 bases to trimming and J lost 9 bases, with 13 bases between them. From germline, CDR1 is SGHNT and CDR2 YYREEE (reference sequence). The material was PBMCs, obtained in a trial of ipilimumab plus nivolumab as post-transplant consolidation. The V gene is TRBV5-4, the J gene TRBJ2-7; tentative D call: TRBD2 (5 bases). The sequence was obtained from a male donor with diffuse large B-cell lymphoma. The CDR3 reads CASSLGPEAVQYF. DNA of the CDR3: TGTGCCAGCAGCTTGGGACCGGAGGCTGTGCAGTACTTC.